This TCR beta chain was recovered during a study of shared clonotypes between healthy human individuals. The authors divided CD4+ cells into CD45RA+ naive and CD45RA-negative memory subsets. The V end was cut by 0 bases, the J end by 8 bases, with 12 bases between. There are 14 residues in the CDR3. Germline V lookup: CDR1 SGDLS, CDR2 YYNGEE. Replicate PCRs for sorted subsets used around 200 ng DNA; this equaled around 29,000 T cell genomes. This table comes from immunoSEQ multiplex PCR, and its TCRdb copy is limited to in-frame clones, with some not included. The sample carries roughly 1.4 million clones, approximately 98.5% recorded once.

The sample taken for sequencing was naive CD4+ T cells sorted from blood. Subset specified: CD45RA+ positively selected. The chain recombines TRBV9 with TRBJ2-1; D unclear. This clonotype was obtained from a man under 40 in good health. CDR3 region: CASSVVSPHDEQFF. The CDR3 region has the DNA TGTGCCAGCAGCGTAGTGAGCCCCCACGATGAGCAGTTCTTC. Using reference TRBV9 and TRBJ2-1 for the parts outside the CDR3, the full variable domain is DSGVTQTPKHLITATGQRVTLRCSPRSGDLSVYWYQQSLDQGLQFLIQYYNGEERAKGNILERFSAQQFPDLHSELNLSSLELGDSALYFCASSVVSPHDEQFFGPGTRLTVL.